This T cell receptor (beta chain) was recorded in a study of blood T cell repertoires in COVID-19. This clone was observed a handful of times. TCRdb keeps only in-frame clones here, not all; method: immunoSEQ multiplex PCR. The table records roughly 68,000 clones, 76% of them present only once. The CDR3 covers 12 residues. Germline V gives CDR1 WNHNN, CDR2 SYGVQD (reference sequence). Losses at the gene ends were 11 bases for V and 7 bases for J; bases not matched to a gene: 8. V usage is TRBV10-1 and J usage is TRBJ1-5, with 7 nucleotides matching TRBD1. The sequence derives from a man in his 60s with COVID-19, enrolled during active disease. Sequencing was performed on peripheral blood. CDR3 nucleotide sequence: TGCGCCGGCTACAGGGGACGGCAGCCCCAGCATTTT. Its translation: CAGYRGRQPQHF.